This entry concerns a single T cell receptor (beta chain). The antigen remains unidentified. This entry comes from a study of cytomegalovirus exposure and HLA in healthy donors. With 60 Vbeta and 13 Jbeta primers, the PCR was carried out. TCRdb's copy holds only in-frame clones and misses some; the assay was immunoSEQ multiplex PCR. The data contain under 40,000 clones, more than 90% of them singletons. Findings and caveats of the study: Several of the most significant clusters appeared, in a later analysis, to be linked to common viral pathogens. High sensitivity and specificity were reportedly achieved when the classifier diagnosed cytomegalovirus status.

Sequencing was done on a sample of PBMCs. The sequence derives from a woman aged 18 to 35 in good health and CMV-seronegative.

CDR3 in DNA: TGCAGCGTTGAATCCCCCCGGCTAGCCTACAATGAGCAGTTCTTC. Amino acids: CSVESPRLAYNEQFF. The chain carries TRBV29-1 and TRBJ2-1; D unclear. CDR1 is SQVTM, CDR2 ANQGSEA, per germline. Trimming shortened V by 2 bases and J by 2 bases, and 13 bases separated the two germline ends. CDR3 size: 15 residues.